The 13 T cell receptor beta chains given below trace back to one sample, sequenced in a study of T cell repertoires in cytomegalovirus infection. Their antigens remain unidentified. MiXCR, run by TCRdb on the reads, gives a single entry per CDR3 protein. The sample has approximately 910,000 distinct CDR3 sequences; approximately 31% are singletons. The input for sequencing was cultured CD8+ T cells from PBMCs, taken from culture after CMV antigen stimulation. The source of these receptors is a human donor in good health (CMV status not recorded). Some clones in this sample may be carry-over from other donors' samples.

The chain is built from TRBV27 and TRBJ1-2; D is undetermined. Trimming removed 6 bases at V and 2 bases at J, with 16 bases between. This CDR3 has 15 amino acids. The germline V gene encodes CDR1 MNHEY and CDR2 SMNVEV (reference sequence). CDR3 nucleotide sequence: TGTGCCAGCAGCAAGAGGCGATGGGAGAACTATGGCTACACCTTC. Encoded protein: CASSKRRWENYGYTF.

The V gene is TRBV7-2, the J gene TRBJ2-2; 8 positions agree with TRBD2. V trimming: 1 base; J trimming: 5 bases; junction bases outside the gene matches: 15. CDR1 SGHTA and CDR2 FQGNSA come from the germline V gene. This CDR3 is built from 19 residues. The CDR3: CASSLDFGPGGPGTGELFF. CDR3 sequence (DNA): TGTGCCAGCAGCTTAGACTTCGGACCGGGGGGGCCGGGAACCGGGGAGCTGTTTTTT.

The V gene is TRBV27, the J gene TRBJ2-2, with 12 bases lining up with TRBD2. J gave up 9 bases and V 6 bases, and 8 bases lay outside the gene matches. Germline CDR1 and CDR2: MNHEY and SMNVEV (reference sequence). CDR3 length: 15 residues. The CDR3 loop reads CASSPGLAGRRELFF. The CDR3 coding sequence is TGTGCCAGCAGCCCAGGACTAGCGGGGCGCCGGGAGCTGTTTTTT.

This clonotype was seen repeatedly, ten times or more. The gene calls are TRBV7-2 and TRBJ2-3; a weak D match, TRBD2 (5 bases). The CDR3 totals 16 residues. Germline V gene data show CDR1 as SGHTA and CDR2 as FQGNSA. V dropped 5 bases and J dropped 2 bases, with 17 bases sitting between them. DNA for the CDR3: TGTGCCAGCAGCCCCGCCGGGGAAGGGTCCACAGATACGCAGTATTTT. Encoded protein: CASSPAGEGSTDTQYF.

The chain joins TRBV28 to TRBJ2-7; the match to TRBD1 covers 7 bases. This CDR3 has 14 amino acids. CDR1 MDHEN and CDR2 SYDVKM come from the germline V gene. V gave up 4 bases and J gave up 4 bases; unmatched junction bases: 7. This CDR3 reads CASSYRGWDYEQYV. The CDR3 DNA sequence: TGTGCCAGCAGTTACAGGGGCTGGGATTACGAGCAGTACGTC.

This clonotype was seen a handful of times. As DNA, the CDR3 is TGTGCCAGCAGTCCCCTCCAAACCTACGAGCAGTACTTC. Protein: CASSPLQTYEQYF. The rearrangement uses TRBV6-6 and TRBJ2-7; D is unclear. Trimming removed 5 bases from V and 2 bases from J, with 10 bases in between. Germline V CDR1 and CDR2: MNHNY, SVGAGI (reference sequence). This CDR3 contains 13 residues.

The chain combines TRBV28 with TRBJ2-7; D is unresolved. The CDR3 runs 13 residues. CDR1 is MDHEN, CDR2 SYDVKM, per germline. Trimming stripped 6 bases from V and 6 bases from J, with 15 bases between. CDR3 region: CASSPTGLGEQYV. CDR3 sequence (DNA): TGTGCCAGCAGCCCGACCGGATTGGGCGAGCAGTACGTC.

In its sample, this clonotype was seen a few times. The chain recombines TRBV11-3 with TRBJ2-7; D is undetermined. The CDR3 is made up of 13 amino acids. Per the germline V gene, CDR1 is SGHNT and CDR2 is YENEEA. Trimming took off 8 bases at V and 2 bases at J, with 13 bases between the two ends. The CDR3: CASPARTPYEQYV. CDR3 in DNA: TGTGCCAGCCCCGCGCGGACCCCCTACGAGCAGTACGTC.

This clonotype was recorded a few times. The V gene is TRBV7-6, the J gene TRBJ2-5, with 12 bases aligning to TRBD2. CDR1 is SGHVS and CDR2 is FNYEAQ in the germline V gene. The length of the CDR3 is 14 residues. Trimming removed 6 bases from V and 5 bases from J; junction bases left unmatched: 4. CDR3 bases: TGTGCCAGCAGGTCTAGCGGGGGGGGGGAGACCCAGTACTTC. Translating it yields CASRSSGGGETQYF.

V and J are TRBV4-3 and TRBJ1-1; unclear D gene. This CDR3 is built from 15 residues. V gave up 1 base and J gave up 2 bases, with 11 bases separating them. Germline V gene data show CDR1 as LGHNA and CDR2 as YSLEER. The CDR3, as DNA: TGCGCCAGCAGCCAAGGCAGAGAAAGAAACACTGAAGCTTTCTTT. It is translated as CASSQGRERNTEAFF.

The J gene is TRBJ1-1, the V gene TRBV9, with 7 bases matching TRBD1. The CDR3 is 13 amino acids. With V trimmed by 3 bases and J by 6 bases, 5 bases remained unmatched. Germline loops: CDR1 SGDLS, CDR2 YYNGEE. CDR3 nucleotides: TGTGCCAGCAGCGCTAGACAGGGTTCTGAAGCTTTCTTT. Protein product: CASSARQGSEAFF.

This clonotype was recorded a few times. The CDR3 nucleotides read TGTGCCACCAGAAAGAGGGGGCAGAACACTGAAGCTTTCTTT. Its protein is CATRKRGQNTEAFF. The chain couples TRBV15 to TRBJ1-1, with TRBD1 matching over 7 bases. The CDR3 covers 14 residues. In germline, CDR1 is LNHNV, CDR2 YYDKDF (reference sequence). Trimming removed 6 bases from V and 1 base from J; junction bases left unmatched: 5.

The gene calls are TRBV19 and TRBJ1-5; 7 positions agree with TRBD1. The germline CDR1 and CDR2 sequences are LNHDA and SQIVND (reference sequence). The V gene end was trimmed by 5 bases and the J gene end by 3 bases; junction bases not matched to a gene: 10. The CDR3 has 16 amino acids. CDR3 residues: CASSLQRGQFNQPQHF. CDR3 coding DNA: TGTGCCAGTAGTTTACAGCGGGGACAGTTCAATCAGCCCCAGCATTTT.